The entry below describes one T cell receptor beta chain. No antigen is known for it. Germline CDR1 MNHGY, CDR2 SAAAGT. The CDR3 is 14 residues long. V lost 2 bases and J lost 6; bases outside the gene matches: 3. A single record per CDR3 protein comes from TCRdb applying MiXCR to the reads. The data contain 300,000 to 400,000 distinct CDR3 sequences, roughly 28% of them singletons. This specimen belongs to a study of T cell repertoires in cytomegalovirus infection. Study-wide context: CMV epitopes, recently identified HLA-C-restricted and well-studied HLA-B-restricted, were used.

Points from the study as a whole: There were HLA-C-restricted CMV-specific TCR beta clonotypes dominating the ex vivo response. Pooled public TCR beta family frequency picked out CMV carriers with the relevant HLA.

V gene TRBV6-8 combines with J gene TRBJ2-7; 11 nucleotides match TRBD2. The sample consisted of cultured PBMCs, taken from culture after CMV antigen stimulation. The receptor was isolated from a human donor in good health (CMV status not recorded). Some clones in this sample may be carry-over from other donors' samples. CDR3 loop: CASSYTTSGIEQYF. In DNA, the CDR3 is TGTGCCAGCAGTTACACGACTAGCGGGATCGAGCAGTACTTC.